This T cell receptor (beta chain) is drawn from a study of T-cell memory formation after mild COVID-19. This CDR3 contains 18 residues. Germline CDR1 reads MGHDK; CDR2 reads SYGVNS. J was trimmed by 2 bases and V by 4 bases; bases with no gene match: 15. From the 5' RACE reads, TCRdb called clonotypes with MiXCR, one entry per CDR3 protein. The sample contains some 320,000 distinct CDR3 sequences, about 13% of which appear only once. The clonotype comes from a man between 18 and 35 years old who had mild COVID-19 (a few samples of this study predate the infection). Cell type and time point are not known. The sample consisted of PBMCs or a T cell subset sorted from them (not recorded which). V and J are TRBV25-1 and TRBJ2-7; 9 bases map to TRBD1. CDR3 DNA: TGTGCCAGCAGTGGATACTTCGGAGGGACAGGGAGGACCTACGAGCAGTACTTC. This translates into CASSGYFGGTGRTYEQYF.